These 31 T cell receptor beta chains were all obtained from the same sample, sequenced in a study of T-cell reconstitution after alpha-beta-depleted transplantation in children. Unique molecular identifiers were built into the TCRbeta library. Via MiXCR, TCRdb re-called the PCR reads, giving one row per CDR3 protein. The table includes fewer than 550,000 distinct CDR3 sequences, roughly a tenth detected once. The starting material was PBMCs from the stem cell graft donor, obtained from the stem cell graft. All receptors come from a human donor who donated a stem cell graft to a child with acute myeloid leukemia.

This clonotype was picked up many times. Mismatch with germline at one junction end may stem from a read error. The chain joins TRBV6-5 to TRBJ1-6; a weak D match, TRBD1 (6 bases). From germline, CDR1 is MNHEY and CDR2 SVGAGI. The CDR3 extends over 12 amino acids. CDR3 amino acids: CATSRGHSPLHF. The CDR3 DNA follows: TGTGCCACCAGTCGGGGGCATTCACCCCTCCACTTT.

This clonotype was counted once. The chain links TRBV4-3 to TRBJ2-2; D uncertain. Trimming cost V 4 bases and J 6 bases, with 9 bases left between them. The CDR3 consists of 13 residues. The germline V gene has CDR1 LGHNA and CDR2 YSLEER. CDR3 protein: CASSPLRSGELFF. The CDR3 nucleotides are TGCGCCAGCAGCCCCCTTCGATCCGGGGAGCTGTTTTTT.

This clonotype came up a few times. This chain connects TRBV5-1 to TRBJ2-1; D not resolved. With 4 bases removed from V and 8 bases from J, the gap between germline ends came to 7 bases. The CDR3 has 11 amino acids. CDR1 SGHRS and CDR2 YFSETQ come from the germline V gene. Written as DNA, the CDR3 is TGCGCCAGCAGCGACACTTATGAGCAGTTCTTC. Translation: CASSDTYEQFF.

The table lists this clonotype with a few counts. The CDR3 DNA reads TGTGCCAGCAGTCGGACTAGCGGGGCCGAGACCCAGTACTTC. It is translated as CASSRTSGAETQYF. The gene calls are TRBV5-8 and TRBJ2-5; 12 bases match TRBD2. With 5 bases clipped from V and 5 bases from J, the junction kept 4 bases outside the gene matches. The germline V gene has CDR1 SGHTS and CDR2 YDEGEE. CDR3 length equals 14 residues. Full variable domain (missing parts from reference TRBV5-8 and TRBJ2-5): EAGVTQSPTHLIKTRGQQATLRCSPISGHTSVYWYQQALGLGLQFLLWYDEGEERNRGNFPPRFSGRQFPNYSSELNVNALELEDSALYLCASSRTSGAETQYFGPGTRLLVL.

The V call is TRBV4-3, the J call TRBJ1-5; D ambiguous. The germline V and J ends were trimmed by 3 bases and 7 bases, with 10 bases remaining between them. The CDR3 length is 13 residues. Germline loops: CDR1 LGHNA, CDR2 YSLEER. The CDR3 sequence is CASSHLAGQPQHF. DNA of the CDR3: TGCGCCAGCAGCCATCTCGCCGGGCAGCCCCAGCATTTT.

This clonotype showed up just a few times. J is TRBJ2-7 and V is TRBV5-5; D is uncertain. CDR1 is SGHKS, CDR2 YYEKEE, per germline (reference sequence). This CDR3 has 13 residues. V gave up 2 bases and J gave up 4 bases, with 10 bases separating them. The DNA for the CDR3 is TGTGCCAGCAGCTTAAGTGTCGCGTACGAGCAGTACTTC. This sequence encodes CASSLSVAYEQYF.

This clonotype has at least ten counts. The rearrangement joins TRBV12-3 or TRBV12-4 to TRBJ2-5; no definite D call. The CDR3 loop spans 13 amino acids. With 6 bases removed from V and 0 bases from J, the gap between germline ends came to 8 bases. This CDR3 reads CASRFRNQETQYF. DNA for the CDR3: TGTGCCAGCAGATTCAGGAACCAAGAGACCCAGTACTTC.

Ten or more counts support this clonotype. The germline gene is not matched at one end of the junction; a read error may be the cause. V usage is TRBV6-1 and J usage is TRBJ1-2; the D is unclear. The germline gives CDR1 MNHNS, CDR2 SASEGT. CDR3 length: 13 amino acids. In DNA form, the CDR3 reads TGTGCCACCAGTGGACTTCCCGTCTATGGCTACACCTTC. Translation: CATSGLPVYGYTF.

The chain combines TRBV18 with TRBJ1-2, with 7 bases that match TRBD1. Per germline, CDR1 KGHSH and CDR2 LQKENI. V lost 6 bases, J lost 4 bases, and 5 bases stayed unmatched. The CDR3 consists of 13 residues. This CDR3 is CASSSDRVYGYTF. DNA of the CDR3: TGTGCCAGCTCGTCAGACAGGGTCTATGGCTACACCTTC.

This clonotype was detected a few times. This chain joins TRBV21-1 and TRBJ1-3; the D segment call TRBD1 is taken from the table without a DNA check. TRBV21-1 corresponds to a pseudogene. The CDR3 runs 16 residues. CDR3 coding DNA: TGTGCCAGCAGCCTCAAGACAGAGATCCCCCAGGACACCATATATTTT. It is translated as CASSLKTEIPQDTIYF.

This clonotype came up a few times. The genes are TRBV7-9 and TRBJ1-2, with D unclear. V was clipped by 5 bases and J by 4 bases, with 8 bases between them. Per germline, CDR1 SEHNR and CDR2 FQNEAQ (reference sequence). The CDR3 sequence is 12 residues long. The DNA of the CDR3 is TGTGCCAGCAGCGCGGGTCCCTATGGCTACACCTTC. It specifies CASSAGPYGYTF. Based on the CDR3 plus reference TRBV7-9 and TRBJ1-2, the full variable domain is DTGVSQNPRHKITKRGQNVTFRCDPISEHNRLYWYRQTLGQGPEFLTYFQNEAQLEKSRLLSDRFSAERPKGSFSTLEIQRTEQGDSAMYLCASSAGPYGYTFGSGTRLTVV.

This clonotype was found a few times. This chain uses TRBV20-1 with TRBJ1-1; unclear D gene. This CDR3 is 12 amino acids long. V gave up 5 bases and J gave up 0 bases, with 7 bases separating them. Looked up from germline, CDR1 is DFQATT and CDR2 is SNEGSKA (reference sequence). The CDR3 region has the DNA TGCAGTGCTCCACGGTTGAACACTGAAGCTTTCTTT. It specifies CSAPRLNTEAFF.

This CDR3 reads CSARGPSRGNEQFF. CDR3 in DNA: TGCAGTGCTAGAGGCCCCTCAAGGGGGAATGAGCAGTTCTTC. The chain links TRBV20-1 to TRBJ2-1; D is possibly TRBD1 (6 bases). CDR3 size: 14 residues. Germline CDR1 is DFQATT and CDR2 is SNEGSKA (reference sequence). Trimming left V 1 base short and J 7 bases short, with 14 bases between.

This clonotype was seen many times. The J gene is TRBJ1-1, the V gene TRBV7-2, with unresolved D. Trimming left V 5 bases short and J 1 base short, with 8 bases between. The germline V gene encodes CDR1 SGHTA and CDR2 FQGNSA. CDR3 length equals 13 residues. Written as DNA, the CDR3 is TGTGCCAGCAGCCGACCACCGAACACTGAAGCTTTCTTT. Encoded protein: CASSRPPNTEAFF.

This clonotype showed up many times. This sequence joins TRBV6-5 and TRBJ2-7, with D possibly TRBD1 on 6 matching bases. Germline assignment: CDR1 MNHEY and CDR2 SVGAGI. The CDR3 sequence is 14 residues long. The V end lost 3 bases, the J end lost 0 bases, and 9 bases lay between the germline ends. CDR3 sequence reads: CASSYSDSSYEQYV. CDR3 coding DNA: TGTGCCAGCAGTTATTCGGACAGCTCCTACGAGCAGTACGTC.

The genes are TRBV7-9 and TRBJ2-5, with D possibly matching TRBD2 (5 bases). Deletions cut 6 bases from V and 5 bases from J, with 13 bases between. The CDR3 length is 13 residues. CDR1 is SEHNR and CDR2 is FQNEAQ in the germline V gene (reference sequence). The CDR3: CASSPGYGETQYF. For the CDR3, the DNA is TGTGCCAGCAGTCCGGGGTACGGGGAGACCCAGTACTTC.

The rearrangement uses TRBV20-1 and TRBJ2-5; D is unclear. V lost 3 bases and J 5 bases, leaving 10 bases between the germline ends. This CDR3 spans 12 amino acids. Germline V gives CDR1 DFQATT, CDR2 SNEGSKA (reference sequence). CDR3 in DNA: TGCAGTGCTAGTAACCATGGGGAGACCCAGTACTTC. Encoded protein: CSASNHGETQYF.

The rearrangement joins TRBV4-2 to TRBJ1-5, with D possibly matching TRBD1 (6 bases). From germline, CDR1 is LGHNA and CDR2 YNFKEQ. Trimming left V 4 bases short and J 5 bases short, with 15 bases between. The CDR3 runs to 15 residues. CDR3 sequence: CASSLGHICYQPQHF. In DNA form, the CDR3 reads TGTGCCAGCAGCCTGGGACATATCTGCTATCAGCCCCAGCATTTT.

In this sample, this clonotype turned up a few times. The chain uses TRBV7-9 and TRBJ1-1; tentatively, D is TRBD1 (6 bases). In germline, CDR1 is SEHNR, CDR2 FQNEAQ (reference sequence). The V and J ends lost 5 bases and 8 bases respectively, with 18 bases between them. This CDR3 spans 14 amino acids. The CDR3 nucleotides read TGTGCCAGCAGCCAGGACGGGGAACAGGGCGAAGCTTTCTTT. Protein product: CASSQDGEQGEAFF.

The CDR3 sequence is CASSFQRGGLQAKNIQYF. As DNA, the CDR3 is TGTGCCAGCAGCTTCCAGCGGGGGGGCCTCCAAGCCAAAAACATTCAGTACTTC. The genes are TRBV7-8 and TRBJ2-4; 10 bases align to TRBD2. Germline assignment: CDR1 SGHVS and CDR2 FQNEAQ. V lost 3 bases and J lost 0; bases outside the gene matches: 8. The CDR3 length is 18 residues.

This clonotype was detected only a few times. The chain is built from TRBV5-1 and TRBJ2-4; D may be TRBD1 (6 bases). The length of the CDR3 is 15 residues. The V and J ends lost 4 bases and 3 bases respectively, with 14 bases between them. Looked up from germline, CDR1 is SGHRS and CDR2 is YFSETQ. The CDR3 here is CASSIEQGVKNIQYF. CDR3 in DNA: TGCGCCAGCAGCATAGAACAGGGAGTCAAAAACATTCAGTACTTC.

This clonotype has a handful of counts. V gene TRBV4-1 combines with J gene TRBJ1-5, with 7 bases matching TRBD1. CDR1 and CDR2 from the germline V gene are MGHRA and YSYEKL. J gave up 4 bases and V 2 bases, and 5 bases lay outside the gene matches. This CDR3 contains 15 residues. The CDR3 region is CASSQRETGNQPQHF. CDR3 DNA sequence: TGCGCCAGCAGCCAAAGAGAGACAGGGAATCAGCCCCAGCATTTT.

There are a few counts of this clonotype. This chain uses TRBV6-5 with TRBJ2-6; maybe TRBD2 (6 bases). Trimming removed 0 bases at V and 0 bases at J, with 9 bases between. The V gene's germline CDR1 is MNHEY and CDR2 SVGAGI. The CDR3 runs 17 residues. The CDR3 loop reads CASSYSRERSGANVLTF. The CDR3 DNA is TGTGCCAGCAGTTACTCACGGGAGCGCTCTGGGGCCAACGTCCTGACTTTC.

The chain has TRBV4-3 and TRBJ2-1, with D uncertain. V was clipped by 0 bases and J by 10 bases, with 10 bases between them. This CDR3 is built from 13 residues. Germline V lookup: CDR1 LGHNA, CDR2 YSLEER. For the CDR3, the DNA is TGCGCCAGCAGCCAAGATACAGATGGGGAGCAGTTCTTC. Translation: CASSQDTDGEQFF.

This clonotype was detected ten times or more. This sequence joins TRBV12-3 or TRBV12-4 and TRBJ1-2, with D maybe TRBD1 (6 bases). The length of the CDR3 is 15 residues. The germline V and J ends were trimmed by 4 bases and 4 bases, with 16 bases remaining between them. DNA for the CDR3: TGTGCCAGCAGTTGGGGGCAGGGAGGGGGCTATGGCTACACCTTC. Its protein is CASSWGQGGGYGYTF.

This chain uses TRBV7-2 with TRBJ1-1; 9 bases are shared with TRBD1. The V segment lost 2 bases and the J segment 11 bases; nucleotides outside the gene matches: 15. In germline, CDR1 is SGHTA, CDR2 FQGNSA. CDR3 size: 16 residues. In DNA form, the CDR3 reads TGTGCCAGCAGCTTATGGGGGACAGGGACGCCTCGAGAGGCTTTCTTT. Protein product: CASSLWGTGTPREAFF.

The chain uses TRBV29-1 and TRBJ2-1; a possible D gene is TRBD2 (5 bases). Trimming stripped 7 bases from V and 0 bases from J, with 10 bases between. The CDR3 loop spans 13 amino acids. The V gene's germline CDR1 is SQVTM and CDR2 ANQGSEA. CDR3 DNA sequence: TGCAGCGCTCTAGCCTACTCCTACAATGAGCAGTTCTTC. This translates into CSALAYSYNEQFF.

V usage is TRBV5-4 and J usage is TRBJ1-4, with D maybe TRBD1 (5 bases). The CDR3 is made up of 17 amino acids. CDR1 and CDR2 (germline): SGHNT, YYREEE (reference sequence). V was shortened by 1 base and J by 0 bases, with 13 bases between the two germline ends. CDR3 protein: CASSLRGRYATNEKLFF. CDR3 DNA sequence: TGTGCCAGCAGCTTGCGGGGGAGATATGCAACTAATGAAAAACTGTTTTTT.

In this sample, this clonotype turned up many times. V gene TRBV7-8 combines with J gene TRBJ2-7; D may correspond to TRBD1 or TRBD2 (5 bases each). The germline gives CDR1 SGHVS, CDR2 FQNEAQ. V lost 3 bases and J 7 bases, leaving 10 bases between the germline ends. The length of the CDR3 is 12 residues. CDR3 loop: CASSFSGSEQYF. CDR3 in DNA: TGTGCCAGCAGCTTTTCAGGGAGTGAGCAGTACTTC.

This clonotype showed up many times. This sequence joins TRBV5-1 and TRBJ2-5; D call uncertain. Looked up from germline, CDR1 is SGHRS and CDR2 is YFSETQ. CDR3 length equals 10 residues. V lost 5 bases and J 4 bases, leaving 3 bases between the germline ends. CDR3 loop: CASRGETQYF. The DNA for the CDR3 is TGCGCCAGCAGGGGAGAGACCCAGTACTTC.

Ten or more counts support this clonotype. This chain uses TRBV29-1 with TRBJ2-5; D gene ambiguous. The CDR3 sequence is 12 residues long. Germline V gene lookup returns CDR1 SQVTM and CDR2 ANQGSEA. The V end lost 2 bases, the J end lost 4 bases, and 8 bases lay between the germline ends. CDR3 residues: CSVEKGGETQYF. The CDR3 bases are TGCAGCGTTGAAAAGGGTGGAGAGACCCAGTACTTC.